Each of the 9 T cell receptor beta chains below was sequenced from the same sample in a study of spatial heterogeneity in lung cancer. The time point here: sample taken at primary tumor resection. In TCRdb, the 5' RACE reads were re-called with MiXCR into one record per CDR3 protein. The sample has about 39,000 distinct CDR3 sequences, approximately 3% seen once. Source: normal lung tissue next to the tumor, taken at surgery. Source of these receptors: a male donor with early-stage non-small cell lung cancer.

This clonotype was observed many times. The gene calls are TRBV3-1 and TRBJ2-4; D unclear. The germline V and J ends were trimmed by 0 bases and 6 bases, with 6 bases remaining between them. This CDR3 has 13 residues. Germline lookup yields CDR1 LGHDT and CDR2 YNNKEL (reference sequence). This chain's CDR3 is CASSQEIGNIQYF. CDR3 nucleotide sequence: TGTGCCAGCAGCCAAGAAATCGGAAACATTCAGTACTTC.

This clonotype was found many times. V and J are TRBV13 and TRBJ1-3; 9 bases line up with TRBD1. Per germline, CDR1 PRHDT and CDR2 FYEKMQ (reference sequence). The CDR3 runs to 15 residues. Trimming removed 5 bases from V and 7 bases from J; junction bases left unmatched: 9. Here the CDR3 reads CASSRGTGRWNTIYF. In DNA form, the CDR3 reads TGTGCCAGCAGCCGCGGGACAGGGAGATGGAACACCATATATTTT.

This clonotype appeared many times. The rearrangement links TRBV7-9 to TRBJ1-1; D possibly corresponds to TRBD1 (6 bases). The germline V gene has CDR1 SEHNR and CDR2 FQNEAQ (reference sequence). CDR3 size: 13 residues. The ends were cut back, 5 bases at V and 1 base at J, with 8 bases in the middle. DNA for the CDR3: TGTGCCAGCAGCCAGACAGGGAACACTGAAGCTTTCTTT. Its protein product is CASSQTGNTEAFF. The full variable domain, rest sourced from reference TRBV7-9 and TRBJ1-1, is DTGVSQNPRHKITKRGQNVTFRCDPISEHNRLYWYRQTLGQGPEFLTYFQNEAQLEKSRLLSDRFSAERPKGSFSTLEIQRTEQGDSAMYLCASSQTGNTEAFFGQGTRLTVV.

This clonotype has more than one count but fewer than ten. The rearrangement uses TRBV3-1 and TRBJ1-2; tentatively, D is TRBD1 (5 bases). Germline V CDR1 and CDR2: LGHDT, YNNKEL (reference sequence). There are 13 residues in the CDR3. V was pared by 4 bases and J by 6 bases, with 12 bases between. The CDR3 nucleotides read TGTGCCAGCAGCCCGGCAGGGATACATGGCTACACCTTC. This translates into CASSPAGIHGYTF. The entire variable domain, with the rest obtained from reference TRBV3-1 and TRBJ1-2, is as follows: DTAVSQTPKYLVTQMGNDKSIKCEQNLGHDTMYWYKQDSKKFLKIMFSYNNKELIINETVPNRFSPKSPDKAHLNLHINSLELGDSAVYFCASSPAGIHGYTFGSGTRLTVV.

This clonotype came up many times. CDR3 region: CASKPGYNTDTQYF. CDR3 coding DNA: TGTGCCAGCAAACCCGGATACAACACAGATACGCAGTATTTT. The chain uses TRBV6-4 and TRBJ2-3; unclear D gene. The CDR3 has 14 amino acids. CDR1 and CDR2 from the germline V gene are MRHNA and SNTAGT. Trimming pared 7 bases from V and 2 bases from J, leaving 13 bases between.

Ten or more counts support this clonotype. V and J are TRBV7-9 and TRBJ2-5; the D is unclear. The V end lost 1 base, the J end lost 3 bases, and 3 bases lay between the germline ends. This CDR3 region has 12 residues. CDR1 SEHNR and CDR2 FQNEAQ come from the germline V gene (reference sequence). As DNA, the CDR3 is TGTGCCAGCAGCTTAGTTAAAGAGACCCAGTACTTC. Amino acid sequence: CASSLVKETQYF.

This clonotype was observed many times. This sequence joins TRBV7-3 and TRBJ1-2; D not certain. Germline V gene sequence: CDR1 SGHTA, CDR2 FQGTGA. Trimming stripped 5 bases from V and 6 bases from J, with 13 bases between. CDR3 length: 13 amino acids. CDR3 nucleotides: TGTGCCAGCAGCCCCCAGGCCGGGCATGGCTACACCTTC. It encodes CASSPQAGHGYTF.

The sample holds many counts of this clonotype. This chain uses TRBV6-6 with TRBJ1-6, with 7 bases that match TRBD1. The germline V gene has CDR1 MNHNY and CDR2 SVGAGI (reference sequence). J gave up 11 bases and V 4 bases, and 8 bases lay outside the gene matches. This CDR3 region has 14 residues. CDR3 sequence: CASSFDRAGPPLHF. Written as DNA, the CDR3 is TGTGCCAGCAGTTTCGACAGGGCAGGTCCACCCCTCCACTTT.

In its sample, this clonotype was seen many times. V and J are TRBV6-1 and TRBJ1-5; no definite D call. The CDR3 has 15 residues. The V gene's germline CDR1 is MNHNS and CDR2 SASEGT. Trimming removed 0 bases at V and 4 bases at J, with 10 bases between. CDR3 residues: CASSEAVGINQPQHF. The CDR3 DNA follows: TGTGCCAGCAGTGAAGCTGTAGGGATAAATCAGCCCCAGCATTTT.